The rows below give T cell receptor beta chains drawn from one sample of a study of untreated major depressive disorder. Only in-frame clones appear in the TCRdb table, and some are missing; sequencing was by immunoSEQ multiplex PCR. This table holds about 21,000 clones, approximately 92% found once. Sequencing was performed on CD4+ T cells from PBMCs. These receptors came from a man aged 25-45 years in good health. CDR3s include the opening cysteine and the closing phenylalanine or tryptophan. The D gene is left open where the match is weak. Not every row has a clone size; where given, it reads once, few, many or a size class.

CDR3 length: 14
J gene: TRBJ2-7
D gene: -
clone size: -
V gene: TRBV5-6
CDR3 DNA: TGTGCCAGCAGCTTGTATGGAGATTCCTACGAGCAGTACTTC
CDR3 protein: CASSLYGDSYEQYF

CDR3 length: 14
J gene: TRBJ2-7
D gene: -
clone size: -
V gene: TRBV6-6
CDR3 DNA: TGTGCCAGCAGTCGAACCCGGGGGCCCTACGAGCAGTACTTC
CDR3 protein: CASSRTRGPYEQYF

CDR3 length: 16
J gene: TRBJ1-3
D gene: TRBD1
clone size: -
V gene: TRBV6-5
CDR3 DNA: TGTGCCAGCAGTTCAACAGGGGCCCACTCTGGAAACACCATATATTTT
CDR3 protein: CASSSTGAHSGNTIYF

CDR3 length: 15
J gene: TRBJ1-5
D gene: TRBD1
clone size: once
V gene: TRBV7-2
CDR3 DNA: TGTGCCAGCAGCTTAAGGACAGGGGTCAATCAGCCCCAGCATTTT
CDR3 protein: CASSLRTGVNQPQHF

CDR3 length: 15
J gene: TRBJ2-3
D gene: TRBD2
clone size: -
V gene: TRBV7-2
CDR3 DNA: TGTGCCAGCTGTCCGAGGGCGGGAGGCGGAGATACGCAGTATTTT
CDR3 protein: CASCPRAGGGDTQYF

CDR3 length: 14
J gene: TRBJ2-7
D gene: -
clone size: once
V gene: TRBV19
CDR3 DNA: TGTGCCAGTAGTCCTTTCCAGGGGCCCCACGAGCAGTACTTC
CDR3 protein: CASSPFQGPHEQYF

CDR3 length: 14
J gene: TRBJ2-7
D gene: TRBD1
clone size: -
V gene: TRBV7-2
CDR3 DNA: TGTGCCAGCAGCTCGGACAGGGTTTCCTACGAGCAGTACTTC
CDR3 protein: CASSSDRVSYEQYF

CDR3 length: 14
J gene: TRBJ2-7
D gene: -
clone size: -
V gene: TRBV19
CDR3 DNA: TGTGCCAGTGGCCAACGGGGGCAGGGGACCGAGCAGTACTTC
CDR3 protein: CASGQRGQGTEQYF

CDR3 length: 15
J gene: TRBJ2-7
D gene: -
clone size: -
V gene: TRBV7-6
CDR3 DNA: TGTGCCAGCAGCTTAGGGGACCGAGGGACCTACGAGCAGTACTTC
CDR3 protein: CASSLGDRGTYEQYF

CDR3 length: 17
J gene: TRBJ2-7
D gene: -
clone size: -
V gene: TRBV4-3
CDR3 DNA: TGCGCCAGCAGCCAAGACACTGGCGGGCAGAATCTCTACGAGCAGTACTTC
CDR3 protein: CASSQDTGGQNLYEQYF

CDR3 length: 13
J gene: TRBJ1-1
D gene: TRBD1
clone size: -
V gene: TRBV7-8
CDR3 DNA: TGTGCCAGCAGCTCGGACAGGTCTCATGAAGCTTTCTTT
CDR3 protein: CASSSDRSHEAFF

CDR3 length: 13
J gene: TRBJ1-2
D gene: TRBD1
clone size: -
V gene: TRBV27
CDR3 DNA: TGTGCCAGCAGTCCAACAGGGGGCGGCGGCTACACCTTC
CDR3 protein: CASSPTGGGGYTF

CDR3 length: 15
J gene: TRBJ2-3
D gene: -
clone size: -
V gene: TRBV5-1
CDR3 DNA: TGCGCCAGCAGCTTGCCCACCCTATCCGCGGATACGCAGTATTTT
CDR3 protein: CASSLPTLSADTQYF